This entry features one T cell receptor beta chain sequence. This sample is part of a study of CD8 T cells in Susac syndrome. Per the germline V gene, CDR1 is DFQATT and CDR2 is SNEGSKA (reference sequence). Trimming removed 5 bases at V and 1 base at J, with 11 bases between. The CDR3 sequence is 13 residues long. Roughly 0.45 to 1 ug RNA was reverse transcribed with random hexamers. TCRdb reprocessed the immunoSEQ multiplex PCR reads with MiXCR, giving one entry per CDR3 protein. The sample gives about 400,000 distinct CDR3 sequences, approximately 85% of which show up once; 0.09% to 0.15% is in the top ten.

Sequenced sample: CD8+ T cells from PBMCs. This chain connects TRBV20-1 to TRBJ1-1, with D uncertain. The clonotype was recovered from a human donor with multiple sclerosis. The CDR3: CSAPRDQNTEAFF. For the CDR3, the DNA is TGCAGTGCTCCCCGCGACCAGAACACTGAAGCTTTCTTT.